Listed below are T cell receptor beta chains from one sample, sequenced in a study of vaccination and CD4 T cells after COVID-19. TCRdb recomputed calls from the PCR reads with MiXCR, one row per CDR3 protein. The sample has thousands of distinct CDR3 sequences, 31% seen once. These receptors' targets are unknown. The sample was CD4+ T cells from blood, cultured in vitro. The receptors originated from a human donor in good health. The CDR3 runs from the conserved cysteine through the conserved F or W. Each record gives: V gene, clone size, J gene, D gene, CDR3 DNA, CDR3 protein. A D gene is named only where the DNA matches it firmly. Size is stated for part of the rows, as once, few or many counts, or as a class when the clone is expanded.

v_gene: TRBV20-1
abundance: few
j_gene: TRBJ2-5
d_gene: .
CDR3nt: TGCAGTGCTAGTGAGGGGCTGACCCAGTACTTC
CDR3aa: CSASEGLTQYF

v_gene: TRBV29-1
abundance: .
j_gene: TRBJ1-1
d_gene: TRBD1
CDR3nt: TGCAGCGGATCAAGACCGGGACAGGGATCGACTGAAGCTTTCTTT
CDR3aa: CSGSRPGQGSTEAFF

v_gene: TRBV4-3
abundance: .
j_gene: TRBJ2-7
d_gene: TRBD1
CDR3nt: TGCGCCAGCAGCCAAGGAGGGACAGTTAGGAACTACGAGCAGTACTTC
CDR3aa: CASSQGGTVRNYEQYF

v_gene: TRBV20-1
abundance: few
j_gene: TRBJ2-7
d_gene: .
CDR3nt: TGCAGTGCTGGCCGGGACGGAGGGAAGGGGACGCTATTC
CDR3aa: CSAGRDGGKGTLF

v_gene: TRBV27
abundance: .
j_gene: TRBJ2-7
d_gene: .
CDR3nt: TGTGCCAGCAGTTTATCCGGGGGACCAAAGAGCTCCTACGAGCAGTACTTC
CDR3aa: CASSLSGGPKSSYEQYF

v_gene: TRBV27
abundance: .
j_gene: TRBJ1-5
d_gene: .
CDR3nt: TGTGCCAGCAAAACAGCTTATAGCAATCAGCCCCAGCATTTT
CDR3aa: CASKTAYSNQPQHF

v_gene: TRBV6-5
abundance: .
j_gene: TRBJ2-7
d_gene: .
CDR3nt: TGTGCCAGCAGTTCCCCGGGGCAGCTCACGGCTAACGAGCAGTACTTC
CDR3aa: CASSSPGQLTANEQYF

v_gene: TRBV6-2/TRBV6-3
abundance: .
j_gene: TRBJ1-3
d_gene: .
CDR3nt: TGTGCCAGCCATGCCCACGGGAACAGGGTCAAGACAGCGAACACCATATATTTT
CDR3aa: CASHAHGNRVKTANTIYF

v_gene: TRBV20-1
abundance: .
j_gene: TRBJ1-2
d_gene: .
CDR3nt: TGCAGTGCTAGAGATAACAGCTATGGCTACACCTTC
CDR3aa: CSARDNSYGYTF

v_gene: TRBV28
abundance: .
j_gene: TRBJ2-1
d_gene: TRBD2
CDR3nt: TGTGCCAGCAGTTACACTAGCGGGAGGTCGAATGAGCAGTTCTTC
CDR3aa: CASSYTSGRSNEQFF

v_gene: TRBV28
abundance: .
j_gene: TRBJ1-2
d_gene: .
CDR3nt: TGTGCCAGCAGTCCCAGACAGTATGGCTACACCTTC
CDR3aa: CASSPRQYGYTF

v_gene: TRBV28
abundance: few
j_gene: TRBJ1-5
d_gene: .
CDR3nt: TGTGCCAGCAGTCTGACGGGCGGCAATCAGCCCCAGCATTTT
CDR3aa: CASSLTGGNQPQHF

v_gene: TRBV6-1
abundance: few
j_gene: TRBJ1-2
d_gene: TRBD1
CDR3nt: TGTGCCAGCAGCCAGGGACAGATCACTAACTATGGCTACACCTTC
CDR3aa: CASSQGQITNYGYTF

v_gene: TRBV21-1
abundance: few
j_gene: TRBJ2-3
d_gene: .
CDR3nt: TGTGCCAGCAGCAAAGCGGAGCCGAGGACAGGGAAAGCAGATACGCAGTATTTT
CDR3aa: CASSKAEPRTGKADTQYF

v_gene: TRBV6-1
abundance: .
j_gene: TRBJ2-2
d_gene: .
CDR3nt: TGTGCCAGCAGTGAACCTCAACCCACACCAGGGGGGTGGATGTTTTTT
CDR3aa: CASSEPQPTPGGWMFF

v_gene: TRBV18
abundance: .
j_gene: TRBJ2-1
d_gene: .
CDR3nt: TGTGCCAGCTCACTAAACAGGGGACTGTCCTACAGTGAGCAGTTCTTC
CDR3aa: CASSLNRGLSYSEQFF

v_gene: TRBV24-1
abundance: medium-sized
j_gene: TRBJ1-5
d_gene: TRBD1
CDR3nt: TGTGCCTCCCAGGGGGACGGGGGCAATCAGCCCCAGCATTTT
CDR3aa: CASQGDGGNQPQHF

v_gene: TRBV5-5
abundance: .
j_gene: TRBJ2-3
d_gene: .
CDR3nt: TGTGCCAGCAGCTGGACCACAGATACGCAGTATTTT
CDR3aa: CASSWTTDTQYF

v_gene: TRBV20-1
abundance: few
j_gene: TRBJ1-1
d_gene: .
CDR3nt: TGCAGTGCTAGGGTCGGGACACCCAACACTGAAGCTTTCTTT
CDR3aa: CSARVGTPNTEAFF

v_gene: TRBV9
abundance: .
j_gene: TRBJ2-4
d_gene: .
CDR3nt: TGTGCCAGCAGCGGCCGGGACGATCAGTACTTC
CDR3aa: CASSGRDDQYF

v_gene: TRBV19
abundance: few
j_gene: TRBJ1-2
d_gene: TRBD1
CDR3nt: TGTGCCAGTAGTCCTTCAAGAACAACACAGGGGAGCGGCTACACCTTC
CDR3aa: CASSPSRTTQGSGYTF

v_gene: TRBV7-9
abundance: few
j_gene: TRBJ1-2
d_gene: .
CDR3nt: TGTGCCGGCCAGGGTAACTATGGCTACACCTTC
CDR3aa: CAGQGNYGYTF

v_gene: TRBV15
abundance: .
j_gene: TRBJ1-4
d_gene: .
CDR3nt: TGTGCCACCAGCAGACCTCAATCCGGGACCCCAACTAATGAAAAACTGTTTTTT
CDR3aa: CATSRPQSGTPTNEKLFF

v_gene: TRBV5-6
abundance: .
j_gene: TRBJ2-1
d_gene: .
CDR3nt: TGTGCCAGCAGAAGGGACGACAATGAGCAGTTCTTC
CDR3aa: CASRRDDNEQFF

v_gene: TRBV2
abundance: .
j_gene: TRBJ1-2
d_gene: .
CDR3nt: TGTGCCAGCGGCGAAAGGGTTCGTGGCTACACCTTC
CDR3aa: CASGERVRGYTF

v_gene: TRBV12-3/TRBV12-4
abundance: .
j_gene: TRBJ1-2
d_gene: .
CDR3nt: TGTGCCAGCAGTTTCGGCCCCGGGTATGGCTACACCTTC
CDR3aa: CASSFGPGYGYTF

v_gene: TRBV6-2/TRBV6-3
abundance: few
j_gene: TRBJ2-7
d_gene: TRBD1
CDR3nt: TGTGCCAGCAGACCCGGAGGACAGGGACGGCACTACGAGCAGTACTTC
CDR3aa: CASRPGGQGRHYEQYF

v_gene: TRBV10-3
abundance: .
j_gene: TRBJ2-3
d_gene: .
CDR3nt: TGTGCCATCTCGAACGCAGATACGCAGTATTTT
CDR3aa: CAISNADTQYF

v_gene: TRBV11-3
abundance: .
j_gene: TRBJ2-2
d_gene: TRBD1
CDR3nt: TGTGCCAGCAGCTCCCGGGACAGGCCCTCTGGGACCGGGGAGCTGTTTTTT
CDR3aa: CASSSRDRPSGTGELFF

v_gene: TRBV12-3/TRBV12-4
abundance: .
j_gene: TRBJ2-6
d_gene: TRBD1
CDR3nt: TGTGCCAGCAGGGCGGGACAGGCGTTCTCTGGGGCCAACGTCCTGACTTTC
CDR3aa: CASRAGQAFSGANVLTF

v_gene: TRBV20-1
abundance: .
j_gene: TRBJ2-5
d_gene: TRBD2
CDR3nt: TGCAGTGCTAGGGTGACTAGCGGCACTCAAGAGACCCAGTACTTC
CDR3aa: CSARVTSGTQETQYF

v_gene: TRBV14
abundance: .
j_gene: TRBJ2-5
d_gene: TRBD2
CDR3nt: TGTGCCAGCAGCCAAGGAGGTGGCGGGAGTGGTGAGACCCAGTACTTC
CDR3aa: CASSQGGGGSGETQYF

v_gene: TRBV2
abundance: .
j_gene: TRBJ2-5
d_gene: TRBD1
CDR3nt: TGTGCCAGCCTCCGGGACAGGGCTATGGAGACCCAGTACTTC
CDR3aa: CASLRDRAMETQYF

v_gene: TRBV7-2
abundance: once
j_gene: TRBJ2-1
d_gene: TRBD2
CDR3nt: TGTGCCAGCAGCCGACTAGCGGGAGCCAATGAGCAGTTCTTC
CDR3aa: CASSRLAGANEQFF

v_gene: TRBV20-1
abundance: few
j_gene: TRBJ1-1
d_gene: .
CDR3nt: TGCAGTGCTAGAGATCGGAAGATGTTCGGTGAAGCTTTCTTT
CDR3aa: CSARDRKMFGEAFF

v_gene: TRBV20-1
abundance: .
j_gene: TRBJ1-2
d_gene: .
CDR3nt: TGCAGTGCTAGAGATTATCGGGGGGTACTCTATAGCTACACCTTC
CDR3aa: CSARDYRGVLYSYTF

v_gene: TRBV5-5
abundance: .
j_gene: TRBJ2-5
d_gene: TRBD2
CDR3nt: TGTGCCAGCAGCTTGGCCGGGGGGGGCGCCGAGACCCAGTACTTC
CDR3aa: CASSLAGGGAETQYF

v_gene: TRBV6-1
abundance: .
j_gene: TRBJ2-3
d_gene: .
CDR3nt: TGTGCCAGCAGTCCCCTCACTGCTCCTAGCGCCAGCACAGATACGCAGTATTTT
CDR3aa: CASSPLTAPSASTDTQYF

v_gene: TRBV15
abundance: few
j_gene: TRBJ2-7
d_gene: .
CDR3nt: TGTGCCACCAGCAGTACAGAGGGCAGAACTAACTACGAGCAGTACTTC
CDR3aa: CATSSTEGRTNYEQYF

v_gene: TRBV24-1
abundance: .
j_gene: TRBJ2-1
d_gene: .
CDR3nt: TGTGCCACCAGTGATTTGTCGGCCCGGAAACAGTTCTTC
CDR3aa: CATSDLSARKQFF

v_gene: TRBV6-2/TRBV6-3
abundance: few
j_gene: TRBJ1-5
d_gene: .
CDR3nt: TGTGCCAGCAAGAGATATGGGTCAGGGCCCCAGCATTTT
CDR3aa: CASKRYGSGPQHF

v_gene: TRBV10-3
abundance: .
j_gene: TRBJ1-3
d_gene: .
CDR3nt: TGTGCCATCAGACCGCCCTCTGGAAACACCATATATTTT
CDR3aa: CAIRPPSGNTIYF

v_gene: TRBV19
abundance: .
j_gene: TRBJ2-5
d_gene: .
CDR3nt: TGTGCCAGTAGTATAGGCAGGGTCGGCGGAGAGGCCCAGTACTTC
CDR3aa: CASSIGRVGGEAQYF

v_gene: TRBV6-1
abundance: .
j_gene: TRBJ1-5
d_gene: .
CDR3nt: TGTGCCAGCAGAGTCAGGGACGGTCAGCCCCAGCATTTT
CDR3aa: CASRVRDGQPQHF

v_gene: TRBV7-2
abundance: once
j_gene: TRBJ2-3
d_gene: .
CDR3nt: TGTGCCAGCCGCTCGGGGGGCCGGGGCACAGATACGCAGTATTTT
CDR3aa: CASRSGGRGTDTQYF

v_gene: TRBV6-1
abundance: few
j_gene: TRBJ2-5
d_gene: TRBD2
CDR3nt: TGTGCCAGCAGTGACCTAGCGGAAGAGACCCAGTACTTC
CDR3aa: CASSDLAEETQYF

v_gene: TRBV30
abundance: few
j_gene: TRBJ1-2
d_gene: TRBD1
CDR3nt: TGTGCCTGGAGCCACGAGACAGGGGGCTATGGCTACACCTTC
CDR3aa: CAWSHETGGYGYTF

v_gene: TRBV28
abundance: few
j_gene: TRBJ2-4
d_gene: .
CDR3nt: TGTGCCAGCAGTCAGCCTTCGAGAGCGGACATTCAGTACTTC
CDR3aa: CASSQPSRADIQYF

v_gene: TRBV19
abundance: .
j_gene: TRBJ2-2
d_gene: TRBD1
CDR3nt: TGTGCCAGTAGTATGGACAGGGGATACACCGGGGAGCTGTTTTTT
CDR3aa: CASSMDRGYTGELFF

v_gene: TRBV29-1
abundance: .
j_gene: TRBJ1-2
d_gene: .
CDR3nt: TGCAGCGTTGAAGATGGCGGACCTTGGAACTATGGCTACACCTTC
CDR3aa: CSVEDGGPWNYGYTF

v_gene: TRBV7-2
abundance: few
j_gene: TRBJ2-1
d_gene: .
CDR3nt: TGTGCCAGCAGCTTAACAGGGAATGGGGAGCAGTTCTTC
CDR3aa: CASSLTGNGEQFF

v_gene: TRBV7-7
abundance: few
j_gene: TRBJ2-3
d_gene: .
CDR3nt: TGTGCTAGCAGCTTAGGGCTGGGGGCTTTAGATACGCAGTATTTT
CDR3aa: CASSLGLGALDTQYF